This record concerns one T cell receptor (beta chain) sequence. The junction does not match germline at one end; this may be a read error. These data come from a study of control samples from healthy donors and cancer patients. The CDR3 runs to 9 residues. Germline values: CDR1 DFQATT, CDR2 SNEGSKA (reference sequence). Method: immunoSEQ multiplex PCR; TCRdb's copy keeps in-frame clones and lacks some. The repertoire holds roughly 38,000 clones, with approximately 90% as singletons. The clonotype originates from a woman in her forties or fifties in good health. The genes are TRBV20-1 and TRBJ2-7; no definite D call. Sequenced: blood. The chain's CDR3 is CSVGESLRF. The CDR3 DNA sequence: TGCAGTGTAGGAGAATCTCTCCGCTTC.